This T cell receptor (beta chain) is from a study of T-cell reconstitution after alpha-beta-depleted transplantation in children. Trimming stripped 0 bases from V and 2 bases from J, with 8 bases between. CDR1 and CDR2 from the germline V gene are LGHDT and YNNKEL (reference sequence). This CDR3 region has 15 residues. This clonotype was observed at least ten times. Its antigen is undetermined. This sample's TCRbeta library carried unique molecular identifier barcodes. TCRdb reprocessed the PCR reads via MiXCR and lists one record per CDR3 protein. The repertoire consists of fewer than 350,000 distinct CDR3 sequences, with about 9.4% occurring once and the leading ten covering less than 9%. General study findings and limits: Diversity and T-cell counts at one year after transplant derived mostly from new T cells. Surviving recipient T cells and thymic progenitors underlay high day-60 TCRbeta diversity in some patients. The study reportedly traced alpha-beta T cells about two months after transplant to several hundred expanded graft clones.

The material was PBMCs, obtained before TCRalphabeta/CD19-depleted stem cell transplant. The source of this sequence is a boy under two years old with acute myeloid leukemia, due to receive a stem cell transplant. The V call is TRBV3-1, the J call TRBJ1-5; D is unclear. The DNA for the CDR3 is TGTGCCAGCAGCCAAGACAGCGGAGGCAATCAGCCCCAGCATTTT. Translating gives CASSQDSGGNQPQHF.